The present T cell receptor (beta chain) was sequenced within a study of blood T cell repertoires in COVID-19. Overall study: PBMCs, B-cell-depleted T cells, or T cells provided the cDNA or gDNA that made up the material.

Method: immunoSEQ multiplex PCR; TCRdb's copy keeps in-frame clones and lacks some. The profile shows approximately 68,000 clones, 81% of them singletons. CDR1 is SNHLY and CDR2 is FYNNEI in the germline V gene. The CDR3 has 13 residues. V gave up 4 bases and J gave up 5 bases, with 9 bases separating them. The TCR originated in a human donor in a cohort sampled during active COVID-19. The chain combines TRBV2 with TRBJ1-5, with D unresolved. Material for sequencing was peripheral blood. CDR3 protein: CASSVEEYQPQHF. The CDR3 bases are TGTGCCAGCAGTGTGGAGGAATATCAGCCCCAGCATTTT.